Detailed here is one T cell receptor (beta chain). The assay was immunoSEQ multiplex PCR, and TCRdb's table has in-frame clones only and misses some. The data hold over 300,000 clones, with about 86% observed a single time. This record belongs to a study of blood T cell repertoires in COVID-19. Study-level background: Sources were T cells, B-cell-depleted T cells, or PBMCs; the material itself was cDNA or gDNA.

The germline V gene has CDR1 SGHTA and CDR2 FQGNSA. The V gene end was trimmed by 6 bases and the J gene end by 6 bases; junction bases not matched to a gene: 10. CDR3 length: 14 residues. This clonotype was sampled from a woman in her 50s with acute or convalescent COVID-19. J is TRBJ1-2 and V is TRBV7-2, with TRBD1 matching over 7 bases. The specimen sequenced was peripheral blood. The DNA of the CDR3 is TGTGCCAGCAGGCCCGCCGGGACAGTAAATGGCTACACCTTC. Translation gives CASRPAGTVNGYTF.